The rows below give T cell receptor beta chains drawn from one sample of a study of human T cells and chemical hapten exposure. TCRdb re-called the RACE reads through MiXCR, storing one row per CDR3 protein. The data contain tens of thousands of distinct CDR3 sequences, approximately 13% of them singletons. The sample in question was whole blood, obtained in connection with sensitization to the hapten diphenylcyclopropenone (DPC). The receptor source for this set is a woman between 45 and 65 years old with alopecia areata. Some clones in this sample may be carry-over from other donors' samples. The conserved cysteine and the conserved F or W are not part of the CDR3 here.

len	v_gene	j_gene	CDR3aa
12	TRBV29-1	TRBJ2-5	SGMGSPNQETQY
13	TRBV7-9	TRBJ2-2	ASSLEAANTGELF
15	TRBV20-1	TRBJ2-1	SARSPTGTGRYNEQF
13	TRBV18	TRBJ2-7	ASSPPETPQREQY
17	TRBV4-1	TRBJ2-1	ASSPLALRGGSGRSEQF
13	TRBV18	TRBJ1-5	ASSPLQGAGQPQH
13	TRBV6-5	TRBJ2-7	ASSYLAGGSHEQY
13	TRBV5-1	TRBJ2-2	ASILAPTNTGELF
9	TRBV5-1	TRBJ2-4	ASSYENIQY
13	TRBV10-2	TRBJ2-3	ASSEGQGQHHTQY
14	TRBV7-9	TRBJ2-5	TSSFGIAGEPETQY
13	TRBV29-1	TRBJ2-3	SVEDPPRVADTQY
13	TRBV27	TRBJ2-3	ASSLGAGGTDTQY
12	TRBV6-1	TRBJ2-7	ASSESLAGYEQY
13	TRBV12-3/TRBV12-4	TRBJ2-1	ASSRLAGGRNEQF
11	TRBV10-3	TRBJ2-3	AIKGRTGDTQY
14	TRBV4-1	TRBJ2-3	ASSQGSGSRTDTQY
11	TRBV25-1	TRBJ2-7	ASRGQGTFEQY
13	TRBV14	TRBJ2-7	ASSQEQGRRYEQY
13	TRBV18	TRBJ1-2	ASSQRDGANYGYT
9	TRBV11-2	TRBJ2-7	ASSLLSGVY
6	TRBV29-1	TRBJ1-1	STDEAF
12	TRBV3-1	TRBJ1-5	ASSQGQANQPQH
12	TRBV20-1	TRBJ2-3	SARDGTGIDTQY
13	TRBV7-9	TRBJ2-1	ASSSGTRRMWEQF
12	TRBV7-8	TRBJ1-1	ASRHRDRRSEAF
11	TRBV12-3/TRBV12-4	TRBJ2-5	ASRIGTAETQY
14	TRBV20-1	TRBJ1-2	SARAGGAMPYYGYT
12	TRBV6-5	TRBJ1-4	ASSFLGPGEKLF
13	TRBV5-1	TRBJ2-3	ASSFTSGIADTQY
13	TRBV27	TRBJ2-7	ASRLTGRGWDEQY
13	TRBV20-1	TRBJ2-2	SAKTSGTNTGELF
12	TRBV11-2	TRBJ1-1	ASSAGTANTEAF
12	TRBV20-1	TRBJ1-3	SARVGGLKDTIY
12	TRBV30	TRBJ2-3	AWSSGLAGDTQY
12	TRBV5-1	TRBJ1-1	ASTYHRGNTEAF
12	TRBV12-3/TRBV12-4	TRBJ1-1	ASSTGGTGRIAF
13	TRBV5-8	TRBJ2-6	ASSYGGQRANVLT
12	TRBV29-1	TRBJ1-4	SVPGGATNEKLF
13	TRBV12-3/TRBV12-4	TRBJ2-1	ASSPRDSSYNEQF
14	TRBV2	TRBJ1-5	ASSENHRLSNQPQH
10	TRBV10-2	TRBJ2-5	ASSETKETQY
9	TRBV20-1	TRBJ1-3	SAREGNTIY
10	TRBV29-1	TRBJ2-1	SVGTPGLEQF
12	TRBV24-1	TRBJ2-3	ATSEGANTDTQY
10	TRBV27	TRBJ2-5	ASTAPGETQY
12	TRBV5-6	TRBJ2-1	ASSLKPSGNEQF
10	TRBV20-1	TRBJ1-4	SAQEANEKLF
12	TRBV20-1	TRBJ2-5	SARDPVSWDSQY
14	TRBV19	TRBJ2-1	ASRTLSGRAYNEQF
12	TRBV7-9	TRBJ2-3	ASTRLESTDTQY
13	TRBV27	TRBJ2-3	ASRLSGRARDTQY
14	TRBV7-6	TRBJ1-1	ASSLGDGSWSTEAF
11	TRBV7-3	TRBJ2-4	ASSKDRGNIQY